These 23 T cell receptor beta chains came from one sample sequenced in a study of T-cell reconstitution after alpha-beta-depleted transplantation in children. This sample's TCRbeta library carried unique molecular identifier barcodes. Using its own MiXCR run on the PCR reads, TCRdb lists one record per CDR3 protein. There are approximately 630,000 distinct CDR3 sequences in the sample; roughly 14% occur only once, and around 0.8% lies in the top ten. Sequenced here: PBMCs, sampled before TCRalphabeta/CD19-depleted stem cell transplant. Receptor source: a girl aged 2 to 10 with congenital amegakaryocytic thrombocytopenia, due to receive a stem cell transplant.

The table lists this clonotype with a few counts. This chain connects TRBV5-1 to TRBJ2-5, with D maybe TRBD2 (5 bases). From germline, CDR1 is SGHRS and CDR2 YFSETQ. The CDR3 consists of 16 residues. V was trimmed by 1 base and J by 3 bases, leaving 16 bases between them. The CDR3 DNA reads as TGCGCCAGCAGCTTGATGAGACTATCGGAGGAAGAGACCCAGTACTTC. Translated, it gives CASSLMRLSEEETQYF. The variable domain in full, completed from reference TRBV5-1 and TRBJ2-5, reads KAGVTQTPRYLIKTRGQQVTLSCSPISGHRSVSWYQQTPGQGLQFLFEYFSETQRNKGNFPGRFSGRQFSNSRSEMNVSTLELGDSALYLCASSLMRLSEEETQYFGPGTRLLVL.

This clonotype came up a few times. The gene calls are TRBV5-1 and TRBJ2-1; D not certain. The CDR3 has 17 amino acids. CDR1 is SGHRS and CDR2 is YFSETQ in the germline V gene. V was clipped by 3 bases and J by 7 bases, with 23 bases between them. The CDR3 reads CASSSFGPGGVINEQFF. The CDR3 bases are TGCGCCAGCAGCTCCTTTGGTCCTGGTGGGGTGATAAATGAGCAGTTCTTC.

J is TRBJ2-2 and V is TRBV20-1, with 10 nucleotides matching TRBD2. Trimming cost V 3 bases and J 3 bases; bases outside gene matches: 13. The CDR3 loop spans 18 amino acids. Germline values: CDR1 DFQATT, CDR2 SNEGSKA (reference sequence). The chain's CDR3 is CSASVLASGRSYTGELFF. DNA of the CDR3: TGCAGTGCTAGTGTGTTAGCTAGCGGGAGATCGTACACCGGGGAGCTGTTTTTT.

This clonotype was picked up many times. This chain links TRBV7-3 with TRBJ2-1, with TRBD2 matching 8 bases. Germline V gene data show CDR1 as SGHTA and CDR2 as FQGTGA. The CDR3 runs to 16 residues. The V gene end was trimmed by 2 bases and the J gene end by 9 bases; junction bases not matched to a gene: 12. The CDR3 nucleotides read TGTGCCAGCAGCTTAGGGGTTCCAGCGGGAGATTTTGAGCAGTTCTTC. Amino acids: CASSLGVPAGDFEQFF.

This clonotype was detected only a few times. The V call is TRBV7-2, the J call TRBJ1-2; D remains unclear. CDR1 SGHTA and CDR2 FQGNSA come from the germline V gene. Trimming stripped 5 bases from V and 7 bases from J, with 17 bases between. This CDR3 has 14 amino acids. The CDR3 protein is CASSILSREVGYTF. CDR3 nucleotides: TGTGCCAGCAGCATCCTTTCAAGGGAGGTTGGCTACACCTTC.

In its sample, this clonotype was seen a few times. CDR3: CASSHRTSGSPETQYF. CDR3 bases: TGTGCCAGCAGCCACCGGACTAGCGGGAGTCCAGAGACCCAGTACTTC. The chain uses TRBV5-6 and TRBJ2-5, with 13 positions matching TRBD2. The CDR3 length is 16 residues. Per germline, CDR1 SGHDT and CDR2 YYEEEE. Trimming removed 4 bases from V and 4 bases from J; junction bases left unmatched: 7.

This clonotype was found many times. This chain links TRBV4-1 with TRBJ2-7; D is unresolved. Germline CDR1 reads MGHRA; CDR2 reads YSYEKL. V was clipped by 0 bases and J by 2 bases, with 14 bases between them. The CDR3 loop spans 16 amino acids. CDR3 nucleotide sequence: TGCGCCAGCAGCCAAGACCCGAAAGGGCAGACCTACGAGCAGTACTTC. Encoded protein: CASSQDPKGQTYEQYF.

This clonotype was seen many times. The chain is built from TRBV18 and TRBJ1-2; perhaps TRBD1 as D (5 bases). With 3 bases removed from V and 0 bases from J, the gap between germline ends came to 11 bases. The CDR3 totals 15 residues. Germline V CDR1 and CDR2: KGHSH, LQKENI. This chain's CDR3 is CASSPGDYSNYGYTF. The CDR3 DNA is TGTGCCAGCTCACCCGGGGACTACTCTAACTATGGCTACACCTTC.

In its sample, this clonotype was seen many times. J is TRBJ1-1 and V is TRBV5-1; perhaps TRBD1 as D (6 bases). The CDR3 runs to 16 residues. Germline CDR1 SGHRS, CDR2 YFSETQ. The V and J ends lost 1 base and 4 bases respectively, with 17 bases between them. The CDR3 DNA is TGCGCCAGCAGCTTGTTGGAGGCCCTGGGGGCCACTGAAGCTTTCTTT. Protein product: CASSLLEALGATEAFF.

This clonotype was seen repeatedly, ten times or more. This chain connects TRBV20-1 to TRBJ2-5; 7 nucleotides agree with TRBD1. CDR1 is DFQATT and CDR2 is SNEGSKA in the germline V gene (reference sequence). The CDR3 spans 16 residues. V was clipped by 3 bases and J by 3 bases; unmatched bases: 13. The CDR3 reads CSASNPRQGSKETQYF. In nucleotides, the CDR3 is TGCAGTGCTAGCAACCCTCGACAGGGATCCAAAGAGACCCAGTACTTC.

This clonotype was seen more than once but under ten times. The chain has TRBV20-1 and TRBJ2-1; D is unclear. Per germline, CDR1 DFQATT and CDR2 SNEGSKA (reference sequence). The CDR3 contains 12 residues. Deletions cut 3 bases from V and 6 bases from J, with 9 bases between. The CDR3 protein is CSARLGINEQFF. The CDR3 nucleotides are TGCAGTGCTAGGCTGGGGATCAATGAGCAGTTCTTC.

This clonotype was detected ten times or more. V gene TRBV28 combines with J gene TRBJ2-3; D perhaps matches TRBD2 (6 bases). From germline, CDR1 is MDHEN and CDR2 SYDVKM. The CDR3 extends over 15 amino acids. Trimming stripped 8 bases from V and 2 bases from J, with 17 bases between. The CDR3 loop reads CASGTPGSATDTQYF. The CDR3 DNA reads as TGTGCCAGCGGGACTCCCGGGAGCGCCACAGATACGCAGTATTTT.

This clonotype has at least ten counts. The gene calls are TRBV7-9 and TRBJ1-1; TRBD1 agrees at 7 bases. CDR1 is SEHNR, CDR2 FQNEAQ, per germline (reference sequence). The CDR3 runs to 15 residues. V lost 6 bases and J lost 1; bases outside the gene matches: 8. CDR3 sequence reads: CASRGGGTANTEAFF. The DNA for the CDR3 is TGTGCCAGCAGGGGGGGAGGGACAGCGAACACTGAAGCTTTCTTT.

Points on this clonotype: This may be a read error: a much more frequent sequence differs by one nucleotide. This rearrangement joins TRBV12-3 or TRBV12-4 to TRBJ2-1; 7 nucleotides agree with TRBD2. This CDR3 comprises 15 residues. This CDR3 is CASSRGGSYDNGQFF. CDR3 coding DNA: TGTGCCAGCAGTCGCGGGGGTAGCTACGACAATGGGCAGTTCTTC.

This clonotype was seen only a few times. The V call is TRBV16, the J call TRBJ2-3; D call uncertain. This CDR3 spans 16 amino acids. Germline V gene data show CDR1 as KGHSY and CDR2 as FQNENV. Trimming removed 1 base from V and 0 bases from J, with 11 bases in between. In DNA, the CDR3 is TGTGCCAGCAGCCAATATGCTACAAAGAGCACAGATACGCAGTATTTT. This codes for CASSQYATKSTDTQYF.

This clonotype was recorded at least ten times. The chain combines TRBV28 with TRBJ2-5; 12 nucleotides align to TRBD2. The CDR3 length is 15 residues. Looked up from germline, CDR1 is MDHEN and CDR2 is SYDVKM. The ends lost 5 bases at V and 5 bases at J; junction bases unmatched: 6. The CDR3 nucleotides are TGTGCCAGCAGTCGACTAGCGGGAGCGGGGGAGACCCAGTACTTC. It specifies CASSRLAGAGETQYF.

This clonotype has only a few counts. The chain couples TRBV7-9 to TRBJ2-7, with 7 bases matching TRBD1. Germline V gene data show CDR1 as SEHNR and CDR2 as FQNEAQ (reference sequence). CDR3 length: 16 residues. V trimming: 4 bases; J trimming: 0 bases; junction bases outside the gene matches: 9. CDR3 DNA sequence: TGTGCCAGCAGCTCTCGGACTTGGGACAGCTCCTACGAGCAGTACTTC. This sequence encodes CASSSRTWDSSYEQYF.

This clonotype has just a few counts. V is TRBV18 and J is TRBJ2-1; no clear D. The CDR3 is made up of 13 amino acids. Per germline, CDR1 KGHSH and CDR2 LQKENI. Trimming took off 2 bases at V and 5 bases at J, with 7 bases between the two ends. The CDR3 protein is CASSPTLDNEQFF. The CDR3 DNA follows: TGTGCCAGCTCACCAACCCTGGACAATGAGCAGTTCTTC.

The CDR3 spells CASSMNGLFGTQYF. The CDR3 DNA reads TGTGCCAGCAGCATGAACGGACTGTTTGGGACCCAGTACTTC. The chain has TRBV11-2 and TRBJ2-5; tentative D call: TRBD2 (5 bases). Between the trimmed V and J ends, which lost 5 bases and 7 bases, there was a span of 17 bases. This CDR3 is built from 14 residues. Germline V CDR1 and CDR2: SGHAT, FQNNGV.

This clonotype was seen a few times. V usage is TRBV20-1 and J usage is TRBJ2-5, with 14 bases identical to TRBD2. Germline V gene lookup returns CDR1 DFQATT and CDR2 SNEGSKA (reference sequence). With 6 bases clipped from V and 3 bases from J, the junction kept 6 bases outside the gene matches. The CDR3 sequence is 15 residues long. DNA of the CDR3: TGCAGTGCCTCGGGACTAGCGGGAGATGAAGAGACCCAGTACTTC. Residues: CSASGLAGDEETQYF.

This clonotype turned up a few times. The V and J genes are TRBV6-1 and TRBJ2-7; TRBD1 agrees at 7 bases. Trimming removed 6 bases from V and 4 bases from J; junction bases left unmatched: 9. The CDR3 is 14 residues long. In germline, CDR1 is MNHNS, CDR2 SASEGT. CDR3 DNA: TGTGCCAGCAGCGATCCGGGACAGCTATACGAGCAGTACTTC. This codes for CASSDPGQLYEQYF.

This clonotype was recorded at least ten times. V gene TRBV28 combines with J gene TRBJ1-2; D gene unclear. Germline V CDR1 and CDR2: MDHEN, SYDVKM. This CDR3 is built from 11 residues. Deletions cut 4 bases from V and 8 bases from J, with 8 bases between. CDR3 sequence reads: CASSSTVGYTF. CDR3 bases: TGTGCCAGCAGTTCGACGGTCGGCTACACCTTC.

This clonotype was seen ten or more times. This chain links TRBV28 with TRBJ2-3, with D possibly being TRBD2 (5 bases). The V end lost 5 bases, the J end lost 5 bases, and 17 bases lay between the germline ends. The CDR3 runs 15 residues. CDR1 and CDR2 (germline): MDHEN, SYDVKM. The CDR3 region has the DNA TGTGCCAGCAGTGAGGTTAGCGAAGATGGAGATACGCAGTATTTT. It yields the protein CASSEVSEDGDTQYF.